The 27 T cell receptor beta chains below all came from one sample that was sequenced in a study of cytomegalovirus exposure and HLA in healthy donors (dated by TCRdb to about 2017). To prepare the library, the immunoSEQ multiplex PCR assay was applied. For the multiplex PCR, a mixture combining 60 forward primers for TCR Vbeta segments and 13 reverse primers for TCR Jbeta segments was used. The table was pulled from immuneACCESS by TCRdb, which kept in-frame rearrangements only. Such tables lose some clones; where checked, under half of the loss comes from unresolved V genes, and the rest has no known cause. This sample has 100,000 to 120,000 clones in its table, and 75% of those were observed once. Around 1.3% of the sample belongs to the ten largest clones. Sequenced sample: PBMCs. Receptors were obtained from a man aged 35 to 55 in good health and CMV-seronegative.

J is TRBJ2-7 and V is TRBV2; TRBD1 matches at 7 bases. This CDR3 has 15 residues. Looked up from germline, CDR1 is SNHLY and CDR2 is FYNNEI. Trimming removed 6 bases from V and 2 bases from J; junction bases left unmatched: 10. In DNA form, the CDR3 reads TGTGCCAGCAGGACCGACGGGACAGTCACCTACGAGCAGTACTTC. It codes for CASRTDGTVTYEQYF.

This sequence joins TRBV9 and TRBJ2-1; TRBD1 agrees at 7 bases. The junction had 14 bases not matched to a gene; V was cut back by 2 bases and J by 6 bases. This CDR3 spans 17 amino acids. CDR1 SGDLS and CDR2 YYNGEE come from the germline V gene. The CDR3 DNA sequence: TGTGCCAGCAGCGTGGGGACAGCCAACCCATTATTCAATGAGCAGTTCTTC. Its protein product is CASSVGTANPLFNEQFF.

CDR3 DNA: TGTGCCAGCAGCTTGGGGCGGTCAATGGGCACAGATACGCAGTATTTT. This sequence encodes CASSLGRSMGTDTQYF. The V and J genes are TRBV5-8 and TRBJ2-3; D ambiguous. V lost 0 bases, J lost 1 base, and 12 bases lay in between. Germline loops: CDR1 SGHTS, CDR2 YDEGEE. The CDR3 runs to 16 residues.

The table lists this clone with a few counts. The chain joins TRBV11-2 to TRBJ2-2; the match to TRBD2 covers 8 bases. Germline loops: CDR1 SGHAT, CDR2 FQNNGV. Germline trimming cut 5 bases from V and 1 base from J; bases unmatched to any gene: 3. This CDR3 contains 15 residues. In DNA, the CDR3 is TGTGCCAGCAGCGGGGGACTAGTGAACACCGGGGAGCTGTTTTTT. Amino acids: CASSGGLVNTGELFF. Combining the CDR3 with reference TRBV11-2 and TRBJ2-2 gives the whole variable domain EAGVAQSPRYKIIEKRQSVAFWCNPISGHATLYWYQQILGQGPKLLIQFQNNGVVDDSQLPKDRFSAERLKGVDSTLKIQPAKLEDSAVYLCASSGGLVNTGELFFGEGSRLTVL.

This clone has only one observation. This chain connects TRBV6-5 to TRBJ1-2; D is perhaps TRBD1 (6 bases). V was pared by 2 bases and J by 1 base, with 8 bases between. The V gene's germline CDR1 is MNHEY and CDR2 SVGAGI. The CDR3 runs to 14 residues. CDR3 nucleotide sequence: TGTGCCAGCAGTTACGGACAGATTAACTATGGCTACACCTTC. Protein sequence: CASSYGQINYGYTF.

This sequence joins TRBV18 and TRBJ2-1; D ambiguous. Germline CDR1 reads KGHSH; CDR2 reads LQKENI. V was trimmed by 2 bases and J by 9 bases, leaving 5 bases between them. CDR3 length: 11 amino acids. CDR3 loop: CASSPAVEQFF. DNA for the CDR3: TGTGCCAGCTCACCAGCGGTTGAGCAGTTCTTC. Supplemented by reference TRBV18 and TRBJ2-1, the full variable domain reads NAGVMQNPRHLVRRRGQEARLRCSPMKGHSHVYWYRQLPEEGLKFMVYLQKENIIDESGMPKERFSAEFPKEGPSILRIQQVVRGDSAAYFCASSPAVEQFFGPGTRLTVL.

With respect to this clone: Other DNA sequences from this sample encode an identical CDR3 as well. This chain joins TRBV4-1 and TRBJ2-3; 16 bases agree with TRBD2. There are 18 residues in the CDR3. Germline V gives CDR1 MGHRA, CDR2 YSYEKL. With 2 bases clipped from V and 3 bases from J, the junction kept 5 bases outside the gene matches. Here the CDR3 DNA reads TGCGCCAGCAGCCAACCGGGACTAGCGGGGGGGGGTACAGATACGCAGTATTTT. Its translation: CASSQPGLAGGGTDTQYF.

The CDR3 protein is CASSVGLAGDSYEQYF. In nucleotides, the CDR3 is TGTGCCAGCAGCGTAGGACTAGCGGGGGACTCCTACGAGCAGTACTTC. The chain uses TRBV9 and TRBJ2-7, with 12 bases fitting TRBD2. Germline lookup yields CDR1 SGDLS and CDR2 YYNGEE. This CDR3 has 16 amino acids. J was trimmed by 0 bases and V by 0 bases; bases with no gene match: 1.

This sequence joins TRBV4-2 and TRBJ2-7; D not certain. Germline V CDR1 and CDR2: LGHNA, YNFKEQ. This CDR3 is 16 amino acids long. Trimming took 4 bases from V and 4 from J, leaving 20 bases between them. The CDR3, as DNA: TGTGCCAGCAGCCCCGAGGTCGGCGGCCGATTTTACGAGCAGTACTTC. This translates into CASSPEVGGRFYEQYF.

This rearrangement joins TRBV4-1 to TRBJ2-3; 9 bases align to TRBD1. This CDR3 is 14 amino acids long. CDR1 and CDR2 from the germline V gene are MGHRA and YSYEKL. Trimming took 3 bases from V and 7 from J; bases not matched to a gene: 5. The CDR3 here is CASSQYRGPNTQYF. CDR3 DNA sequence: TGCGCCAGCAGCCAGTACAGGGGGCCGAATACGCAGTATTTT.

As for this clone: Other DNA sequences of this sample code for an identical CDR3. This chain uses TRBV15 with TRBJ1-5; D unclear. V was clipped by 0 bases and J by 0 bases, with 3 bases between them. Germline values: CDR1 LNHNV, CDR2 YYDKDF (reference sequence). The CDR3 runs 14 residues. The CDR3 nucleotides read TGTGCCACCAGCAGAGAGTATAGCAATCAGCCCCAGCATTTT. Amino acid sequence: CATSREYSNQPQHF.

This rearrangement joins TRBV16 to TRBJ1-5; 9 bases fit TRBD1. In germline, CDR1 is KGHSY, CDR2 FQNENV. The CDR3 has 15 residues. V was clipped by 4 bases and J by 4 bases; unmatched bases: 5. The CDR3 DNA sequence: TGTGCCAGCAGCCTCGGACAGGGGTTTAATCAGCCCCAGCATTTT. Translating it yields CASSLGQGFNQPQHF.

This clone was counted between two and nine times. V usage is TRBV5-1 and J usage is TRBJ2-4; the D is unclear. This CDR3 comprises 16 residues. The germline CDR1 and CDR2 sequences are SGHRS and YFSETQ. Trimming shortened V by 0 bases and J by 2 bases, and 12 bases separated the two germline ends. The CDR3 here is CASSLVTGGSKNIQYF. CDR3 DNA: TGCGCCAGCAGCTTGGTGACGGGTGGGTCCAAAAACATTCAGTACTTC.

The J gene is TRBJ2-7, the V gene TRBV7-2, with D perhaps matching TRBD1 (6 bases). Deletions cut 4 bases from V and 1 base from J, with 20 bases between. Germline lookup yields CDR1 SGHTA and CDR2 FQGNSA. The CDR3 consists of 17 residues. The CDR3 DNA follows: TGTGCCAGCAGCTGGGGGCCTAGAGCGGAATATTCCTACGAGCAGTACTTC. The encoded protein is CASSWGPRAEYSYEQYF. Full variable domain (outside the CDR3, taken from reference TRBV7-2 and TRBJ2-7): GAGVSQSPSNKVTEKGKDVELRCDPISGHTALYWYRQSLGQGLEFLIYFQGNSAPDKSGLPSDRFSAERTGGSVSTLTIQRTQQEDSAVYLCASSWGPRAEYSYEQYFGPGTRLTVT.

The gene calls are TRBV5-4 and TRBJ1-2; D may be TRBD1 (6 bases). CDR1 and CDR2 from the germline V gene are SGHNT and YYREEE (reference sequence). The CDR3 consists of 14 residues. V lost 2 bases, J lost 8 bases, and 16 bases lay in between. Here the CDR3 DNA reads TGTGCCAGCAGCTTCGCAGGGGTTAATGGGGGCTACACCTTC. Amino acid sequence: CASSFAGVNGGYTF.

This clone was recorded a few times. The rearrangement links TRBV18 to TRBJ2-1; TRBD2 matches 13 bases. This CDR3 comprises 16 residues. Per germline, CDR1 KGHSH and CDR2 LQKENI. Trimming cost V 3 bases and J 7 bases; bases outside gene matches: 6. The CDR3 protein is CASSPQGLAGINEQFF. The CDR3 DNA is TGTGCCAGCTCACCCCAGGGACTAGCGGGAATTAATGAGCAGTTCTTC.

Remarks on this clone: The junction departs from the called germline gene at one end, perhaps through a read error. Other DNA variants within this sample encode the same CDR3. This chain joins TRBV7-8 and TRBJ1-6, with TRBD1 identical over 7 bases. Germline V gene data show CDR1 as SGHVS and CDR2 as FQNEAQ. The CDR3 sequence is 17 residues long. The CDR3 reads CASSFGRDSGYNSPLHF. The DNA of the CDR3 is TGTGCCAGCAGCTTCGGCCGGGACAGCGGATATAATTCCCCCCTCCACTTT.

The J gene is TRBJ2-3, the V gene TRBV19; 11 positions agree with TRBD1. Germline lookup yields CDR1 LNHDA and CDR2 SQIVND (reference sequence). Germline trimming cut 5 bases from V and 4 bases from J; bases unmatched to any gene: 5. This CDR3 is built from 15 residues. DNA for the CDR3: TGTGCCAGTAGTCCGGGACAGGGGGTCTCAGATACGCAGTATTTT. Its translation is CASSPGQGVSDTQYF.

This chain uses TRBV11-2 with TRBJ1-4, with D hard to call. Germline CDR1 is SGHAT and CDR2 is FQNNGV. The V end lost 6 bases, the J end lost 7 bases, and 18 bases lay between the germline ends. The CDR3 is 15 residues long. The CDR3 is CASSSWTLRGEKLFF. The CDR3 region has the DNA TGTGCCAGCAGTTCCTGGACGTTACGGGGTGAAAAACTGTTTTTT. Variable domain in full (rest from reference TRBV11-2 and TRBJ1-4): EAGVAQSPRYKIIEKRQSVAFWCNPISGHATLYWYQQILGQGPKLLIQFQNNGVVDDSQLPKDRFSAERLKGVDSTLKIQPAKLEDSAVYLCASSSWTLRGEKLFFGSGTQLSVL.

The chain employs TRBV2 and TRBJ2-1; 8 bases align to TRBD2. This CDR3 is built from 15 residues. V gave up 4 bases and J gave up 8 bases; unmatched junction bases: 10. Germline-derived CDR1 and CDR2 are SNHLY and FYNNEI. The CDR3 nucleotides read TGTGCCAGCAGTGTTTGGGCGGGAGGCATAGATGAGCAGTTCTTC. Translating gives CASSVWAGGIDEQFF.

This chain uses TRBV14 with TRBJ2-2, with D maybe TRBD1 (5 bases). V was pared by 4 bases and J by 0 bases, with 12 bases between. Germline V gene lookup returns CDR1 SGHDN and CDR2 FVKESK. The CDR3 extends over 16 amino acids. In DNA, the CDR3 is TGTGCCAGCAGCCGCATGACAGTCGCGAACACCGGGGAGCTGTTTTTT. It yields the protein CASSRMTVANTGELFF.

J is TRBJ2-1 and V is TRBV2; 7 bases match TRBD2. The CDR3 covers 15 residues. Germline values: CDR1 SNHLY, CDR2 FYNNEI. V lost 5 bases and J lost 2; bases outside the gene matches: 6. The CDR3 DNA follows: TGTGCCAGCAGTACCGCTAGCGGAACCTACAATGAGCAGTTCTTC. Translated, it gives CASSTASGTYNEQFF.

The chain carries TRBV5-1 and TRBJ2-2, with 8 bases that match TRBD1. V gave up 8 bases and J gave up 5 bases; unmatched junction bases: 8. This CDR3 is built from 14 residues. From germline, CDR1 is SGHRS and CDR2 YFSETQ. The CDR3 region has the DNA TGCGCCAGTAAGGGACAGGTTGGGACCGGGGAGCTGTTTTTT. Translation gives CASKGQVGTGELFF.

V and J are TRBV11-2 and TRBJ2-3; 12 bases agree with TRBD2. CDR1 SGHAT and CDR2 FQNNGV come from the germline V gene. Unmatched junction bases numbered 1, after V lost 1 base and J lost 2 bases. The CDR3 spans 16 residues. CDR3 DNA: TGTGCCAGCAGCTTAGGACTAGCGGGGGCCACAGATACGCAGTATTTT. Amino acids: CASSLGLAGATDTQYF.

The CDR3 DNA reads TGTGCCAGCAGCTTGACGACAACCAGGGGCGAGCAGTACTTC. As protein: CASSLTTTRGEQYF. The chain combines TRBV5-6 with TRBJ2-7; possible D gene TRBD1, 6 bases. Germline V CDR1 and CDR2: SGHDT, YYEEEE. Trimming took off 1 base at V and 6 bases at J, with 14 bases between the two ends. The CDR3 spans 14 residues.

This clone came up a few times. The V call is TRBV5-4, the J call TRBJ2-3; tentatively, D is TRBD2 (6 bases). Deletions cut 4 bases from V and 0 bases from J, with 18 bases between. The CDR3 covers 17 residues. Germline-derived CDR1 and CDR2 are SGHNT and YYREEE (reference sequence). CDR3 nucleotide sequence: TGTGCCAGCAGCAACCGGGATGGGGGGAAGAGCACAGATACGCAGTATTTT. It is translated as CASSNRDGGKSTDTQYF.

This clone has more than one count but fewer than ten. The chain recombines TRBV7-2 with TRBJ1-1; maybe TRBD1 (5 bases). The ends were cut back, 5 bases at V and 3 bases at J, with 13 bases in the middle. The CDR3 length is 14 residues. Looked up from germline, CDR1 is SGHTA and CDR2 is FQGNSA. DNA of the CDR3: TGTGCCAGCAGCGCGACAGTAGGAGACACTGAAGCTTTCTTT. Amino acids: CASSATVGDTEAFF.